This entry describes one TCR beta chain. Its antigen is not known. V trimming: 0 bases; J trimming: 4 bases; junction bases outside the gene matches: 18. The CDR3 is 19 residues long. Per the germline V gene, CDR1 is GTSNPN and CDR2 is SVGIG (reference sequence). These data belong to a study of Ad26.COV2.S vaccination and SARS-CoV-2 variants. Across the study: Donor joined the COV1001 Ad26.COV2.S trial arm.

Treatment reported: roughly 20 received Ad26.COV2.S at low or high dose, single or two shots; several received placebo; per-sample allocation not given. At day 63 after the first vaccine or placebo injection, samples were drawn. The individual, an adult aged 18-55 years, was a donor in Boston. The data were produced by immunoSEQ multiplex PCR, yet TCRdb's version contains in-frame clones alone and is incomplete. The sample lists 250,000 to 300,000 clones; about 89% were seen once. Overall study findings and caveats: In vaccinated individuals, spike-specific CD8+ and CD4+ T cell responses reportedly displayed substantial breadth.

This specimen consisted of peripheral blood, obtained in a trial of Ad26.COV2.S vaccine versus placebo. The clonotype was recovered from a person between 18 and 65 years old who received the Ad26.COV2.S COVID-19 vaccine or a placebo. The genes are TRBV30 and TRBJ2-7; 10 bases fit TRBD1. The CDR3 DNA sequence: TGTGCCTGGAGTGTACGAGGGGACAGGGGCGTCGCAGGGCTATACGAGCAGTACTTC. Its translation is CAWSVRGDRGVAGLYEQYF.